These 8 T cell receptor beta chains share one sample of origin, sequenced in a study of shared clonotypes between healthy human individuals. This table comes from immunoSEQ multiplex PCR, and its TCRdb copy is limited to in-frame clones, with some not included. This table has approximately 2.3 million clones, approximately 93% appearing once. The sequencing sample was made of naive CD4+ T cells from PBMCs. Subset given: CD45RA+ positively selected. The receptors here all came from a man aged 18-30 years in good health. Some clones in this sample may be carry-over from other donors' samples.

The chain combines TRBV27 with TRBJ2-7, with a tentative D call TRBD2 (6 bases). This CDR3 region has 16 residues. The germline gives CDR1 MNHEY, CDR2 SMNVEV (reference sequence). The ends were cut back, 6 bases at V and 0 bases at J, with 18 bases in the middle. CDR3 coding DNA: TGTGCCAGCAGAAGAACCCTAGCGACCAGCTCCTACGAGCAGTACTTC. Translation: CASRRTLATSSYEQYF.

J is TRBJ2-1 and V is TRBV5-1, with 9 bases aligning to TRBD1. V trimming: 0 bases; J trimming: 7 bases; junction bases outside the gene matches: 8. There are 16 residues in the CDR3. The germline V gene encodes CDR1 SGHRS and CDR2 YFSETQ. The CDR3 is CASSLAPRQGVNEQFF. The CDR3 DNA is TGCGCCAGCAGCTTGGCCCCTCGACAGGGGGTGAATGAGCAGTTCTTC.

The chain recombines TRBV4-1 with TRBJ2-1; 7 bases map to TRBD2. V gave up 4 bases and J gave up 2 bases; unmatched junction bases: 8. Germline V lookup: CDR1 MGHRA, CDR2 YSYEKL. The CDR3 totals 16 residues. Here the CDR3 DNA reads TGCGCCAGCAGCCGCCTAGCGGACCTAACCTACAATGAGCAGTTCTTC. This gives the protein CASSRLADLTYNEQFF.

CDR3 sequence: CASSEGPGSGYEQYF. For the CDR3, the DNA is TGCGCCAGCAGCGAAGGGCCAGGGAGTGGCTACGAGCAGTACTTC. The chain carries TRBV5-1 and TRBJ2-7, with D perhaps given as TRBD1 or TRBD2 (5 bases each). V lost 4 bases, J lost 3 bases, and 17 bases lay in between. Germline CDR1 is SGHRS and CDR2 is YFSETQ. There are 15 residues in the CDR3.

J is TRBJ2-7 and V is TRBV7-9, with 11 nucleotides matching TRBD2. This CDR3 has 15 amino acids. V was pared by 5 bases and J by 6 bases, with 9 bases of the junction left unmatched. From germline, CDR1 is SEHNR and CDR2 FQNEAQ (reference sequence). The CDR3 nucleotides read TGTGCCAGCAGCACCCTGGGTCTAGCGGGAGGCGAGCAGTACTTC. It is translated as CASSTLGLAGGEQYF.

This clone came up once. The gene calls are TRBV2 and TRBJ2-7, with D possibly matching TRBD2 (6 bases). V shed 6 bases and J shed 0 bases, with 9 bases lying between them. The CDR3 contains 13 residues. From germline, CDR1 is SNHLY and CDR2 FYNNEI. DNA for the CDR3: TGTGCCAGCAGGGAGGGCCTCTCCTACGAGCAGTACTTC. This codes for CASREGLSYEQYF.

V usage is TRBV7-9 and J usage is TRBJ2-5, with D unresolved. The CDR3 runs to 13 residues. Trimming removed 7 bases from V and 6 bases from J, with 15 bases in between. CDR1 and CDR2 (germline): SEHNR, FQNEAQ (reference sequence). For the CDR3, the DNA is TGTGCCAGCAATCGGGCCCCAGACCAGACCCAGTACTTC. Translated: CASNRAPDQTQYF.

The chain links TRBV5-1 to TRBJ2-7; perhaps TRBD2 as D (6 bases). This CDR3 contains 13 residues. Germline CDR1 is SGHRS and CDR2 is YFSETQ. Trimming cost V 2 bases and J 6 bases, with 12 bases left between them. In DNA form, the CDR3 reads TGCGCCAGCAGCTTAGGGCTAGCGCGCGAGCAGTACTTC. The encoded protein is CASSLGLAREQYF.